The rows below give T cell receptor beta chains drawn from one sample of a study of T cell repertoires in cytomegalovirus infection. No antigen is known for these receptors. Each CDR3 protein gets one entry after TCRdb re-called the reads with MiXCR. The data show about a million distinct CDR3 sequences, about a third seen once. Sequences were derived from cultured CD8+ T cells from PBMCs, sampled from culture after CMV antigen stimulation. The receptors were gathered from a human donor in good health (CMV status not recorded). Some clones in this sample may be carry-over from other donors' samples. Each CDR3 is given with its conserved first and last residue. Each record gives: D gene, CDR3 length, V gene, clone size, J gene, CDR3 DNA, CDR3 protein. The D gene is left open where the match is weak. A row's size may be missing; if present it is once, few, many or a size class.

-	13	TRBV27	few	TRBJ1-2	TGTGCCAGCAGTTTTTCTCCGGTCCGCGGCTACACCTTC	CASSFSPVRGYTF
-	15	TRBV6-1	-	TRBJ2-7	TGTGCCAGCAGTGAAGAGACCAGGGTAGGGTACGAGCAGTACTTC	CASSEETRVGYEQYF
-	16	TRBV4-2	-	TRBJ1-3	TGTGCCAGCAGCCAAGATCTGGAACCCTCTGGAAACACCATATATTTT	CASSQDLEPSGNTIYF
TRBD2	13	TRBV29-1	few	TRBJ2-1	TGCAGCGTTGCGGGGGGAGGAGGGAATGAGCAGTTCTTC	CSVAGGGGNEQFF
TRBD2	17	TRBV10-3	-	TRBJ2-1	TGTGCCATCGGAGGGCTAGCGGGGGAGAGCTCCTACAATGAGCAGTTCTTC	CAIGGLAGESSYNEQFF
-	15	TRBV6-5	-	TRBJ1-5	TGTGCCAGCGACAACGGCCTCTGGCGCAATCAGCCCCAGCATTTT	CASDNGLWRNQPQHF
-	14	TRBV7-2	-	TRBJ2-1	TGTGCCAGCAGCGGAGCGCGGGCCCCCGTGGAGCAGTTCTTC	CASSGARAPVEQFF
-	15	TRBV7-6	-	TRBJ2-1	TGTGCCAGCAGCTTTGGGACCTCCCTTTACAATGAGCAGTTCTTC	CASSFGTSLYNEQFF
TRBD1	15	TRBV15	-	TRBJ2-7	TGTGCCACCAGCAGAGATGGAGGACAGGTCTACGAGCAGTACTTC	CATSRDGGQVYEQYF
-	16	TRBV12-3/TRBV12-4	-	TRBJ2-2	TGTGCCAGCAGTCACATCCTTCTCTCGAACACCGGGGAGCTGTTTTTT	CASSHILLSNTGELFF
TRBD2	15	TRBV10-3	few	TRBJ2-1	TGTGCCATCAGTGGGACTAGTCCGACCTACAATGAGCAGTTCTTC	CAISGTSPTYNEQFF
-	14	TRBV6-1	many	TRBJ2-3	TGTGCCAGCGGAAGCGCCCCGCGACCAGATACGCAGTATTTT	CASGSAPRPDTQYF
TRBD1	16	TRBV6-1	few	TRBJ1-2	TGTGCCAGCAGTGAAACCGGGACAGGGGTCCCCTATGGCTACACCTTC	CASSETGTGVPYGYTF
TRBD2	17	TRBV4-1	-	TRBJ2-4	TGCGCCAGCAGCCAAGAGGCGGGGGGGATGATGGAAAACATTCAGTACTTC	CASSQEAGGMMENIQYF
-	14	TRBV6-1	few	TRBJ1-1	TGTGCCAGCACCGGCGGGGGCCTGAGCACTGAAGCTTTCTTT	CASTGGGLSTEAFF
-	15	TRBV27	-	TRBJ2-3	TGTGCCAGCAGCCCTAAAAGGGGGAGCGCGGATACGCAGTATTTT	CASSPKRGSADTQYF
TRBD2	17	TRBV5-4	few	TRBJ2-1	TGTGCCAGCAGCTCATCTATAGCGGGGGGGCACTACAATGAGCAGTTCTTC	CASSSSIAGGHYNEQFF
TRBD2	17	TRBV2	-	TRBJ2-7	TGTGCCGGGAGAGTGGTGGCTAGCGGGGGTCACTCCTACGAGCAGTACTTC	CAGRVVASGGHSYEQYF
-	14	TRBV5-6	few	TRBJ2-1	TGTGCCAGCACCGAAGGGGGGGCGCACAATGAGCAGTTCTTC	CASTEGGAHNEQFF
-	12	TRBV12-3/TRBV12-4	few	TRBJ1-4	TGTGCCAGCAGTGTCCAGGGGTCGGAACTGTTTTTT	CASSVQGSELFF
TRBD1	19	TRBV20-1	-	TRBJ1-6	TGCAGTGCTAGAATCCTCAAGGGACAGGGAAGCACCTATAATTCACCCCTCCACTTT	CSARILKGQGSTYNSPLHF
TRBD1	15	TRBV24-1	few	TRBJ1-1	TGTGCCACCAGTGAAGCCGACAGGGACCTCACTGAAGCTTTCTTT	CATSEADRDLTEAFF
-	15	TRBV27	-	TRBJ1-1	TGTGCCAGCAGTGTCTCCAGGGGCCCGAACACTGAAGCTTTCTTT	CASSVSRGPNTEAFF
-	15	TRBV6-2/TRBV6-3	few	TRBJ1-5	TGTGCCAGCAGTGAGACAGAATCTAGCAATCAGCCCCAGCATTTT	CASSETESSNQPQHF
-	14	TRBV12-3/TRBV12-4	-	TRBJ1-2	TGTGCCAACAGTTTAGAGGGAGCCGCCTATGGCTACACCTTC	CANSLEGAAYGYTF
-	17	TRBV7-6	-	TRBJ2-4	TGTGCCAGCACCCAGGGTGCGGGTGGGTTAGCCAAAAACATTCAGTACTTC	CASTQGAGGLAKNIQYF
-	13	TRBV12-3/TRBV12-4	-	TRBJ1-2	TGTGCCAGCAGCCCGGGGGAGGCCTATGGCTACACCTTC	CASSPGEAYGYTF
-	13	TRBV6-1	-	TRBJ1-5	TGTGCCAGCAGTGAAGCCCGATATCAGCCCCAGCATTTT	CASSEARYQPQHF
-	14	TRBV27	-	TRBJ1-6	TGTGCCAGCAGTTTAACGGGGGCCAATTCACCCCTCCACTTT	CASSLTGANSPLHF
-	15	TRBV5-1	-	TRBJ2-5	TGCGCCAGCAGATCCTGGGGCCCCCTACAAGAGACCCAGTACTTC	CASRSWGPLQETQYF
-	18	TRBV12-3/TRBV12-4	few	TRBJ1-5	TGTGCCAGCAGTTTAGGTCGACAGTGGGAGGTGTCGGATCAGCCCCAGCATTTT	CASSLGRQWEVSDQPQHF
-	14	TRBV15	-	TRBJ1-1	TGTGCCACCAGCAGCGTCCGGGACATCACTGAAGCTTTCTTT	CATSSVRDITEAFF
TRBD1	15	TRBV7-6	-	TRBJ2-1	TGTGCCAGCAGCTCCTTCGGGACAGGACACAATGAGCAGTTCTTC	CASSSFGTGHNEQFF